What follows are 30 T cell receptor beta chains derived from one specimen sequenced in a study of T cell responses to AZD1222 COVID-19 vaccine. Method: immunoSEQ multiplex PCR; TCRdb's copy keeps in-frame clones and lacks some. Among approximately 67,000 clones, about four fifths were seen once, and the ten largest hold about 6%. Sequenced here: peripheral blood, sampled 28 days after the second AZD1222 dose. These receptors were collected from an adult who received the AZD1222 COVID-19 vaccine.

This clone was recorded only once. The rearrangement joins TRBV2 to TRBJ1-5; 8 nucleotides align to TRBD1. This CDR3 contains 16 residues. Unmatched junction bases numbered 7, after V lost 5 bases and J lost 1 base. In germline, CDR1 is SNHLY, CDR2 FYNNEI. CDR3 protein: CASSRDRGISNQPQHF. CDR3 bases: TGTGCCAGCAGTCGAGACAGGGGAATAAGCAATCAGCCCCAGCATTTT.

This clone occurred once. This sample also contains other DNA sequences that code for the same CDR3. The chain uses TRBV6-2 or TRBV6-3 and TRBJ1-1; D gene unclear. The V end lost 3 bases, the J end lost 5 bases, and 13 bases lay between the germline ends. This CDR3 comprises 14 residues. In germline, CDR1 is MNHEY, CDR2 SVGEGT. CDR3 in amino acids: CASSYTGYGTEAFF. In nucleotides, the CDR3 is TGTGCCAGCAGTTATACGGGGTATGGGACTGAAGCTTTCTTT.

This chain uses TRBV6-2 or TRBV6-3 with TRBJ2-7, with D maybe TRBD1 (6 bases). There are 13 residues in the CDR3. The germline V gene encodes CDR1 MNHEY and CDR2 SVGEGT. V was clipped by 5 bases and J by 0 bases, with 8 bases between them. DNA of the CDR3: TGTGCCAGCAGTCGACAGGTCTCCTACGAGCAGTACTTC. Its translation is CASSRQVSYEQYF.

The CDR3 sequence: CASSYSLDQPQHF. In DNA, the CDR3 is TGTGCCAGCAGTTACTCGTTAGATCAGCCCCAGCATTTT. This chain connects TRBV6-5 to TRBJ1-5, with D unresolved. Germline V gives CDR1 MNHEY, CDR2 SVGAGI. CDR3 size: 13 residues. V was shortened by 0 bases and J by 5 bases, with 5 bases between the two germline ends.

The V gene is TRBV6-5, the J gene TRBJ2-1; 8 bases agree with TRBD2. The V and J ends lost 6 bases and 0 bases, in that order; junction bases with no gene match: 4. Germline loops: CDR1 MNHEY, CDR2 SVGAGI. This CDR3 region has 15 residues. CDR3 coding DNA: TGTGCCAGCAGAGTGACTAGCGTCTCCTACAATGAGCAGTTCTTC. Translated: CASRVTSVSYNEQFF.

Here the CDR3 reads CASRSHGGKKLFF. The DNA for the CDR3 is TGTGCCAGCAGATCCCATGGGGGTAAAAAACTGTTTTTT. The chain combines TRBV6-5 with TRBJ1-4; D perhaps matches TRBD1 (5 bases). CDR1 MNHEY and CDR2 SVGAGI come from the germline V gene. CDR3 size: 13 residues. Trimming removed 6 bases from V and 9 bases from J, with 14 bases in between.

This sequence joins TRBV3-1 (or the pseudogene TRBV3-2) and TRBJ2-1; 9 nucleotides match TRBD1. The V gene end was trimmed by 7 bases and the J gene end by 6 bases; junction bases not matched to a gene: 1. The length of the CDR3 is 12 residues. Germline values: CDR1 LGHDT, CDR2 YNNKEL (reference sequence). The CDR3 DNA reads TGTGCCAGCAAGGGACAGGGCAATGAGCAGTTCTTC. Protein product: CASKGQGNEQFF.

The chain is built from TRBV2 and TRBJ1-1; D is ambiguous. The CDR3 covers 11 residues. The germline V gene encodes CDR1 SNHLY and CDR2 FYNNEI. The V end lost 6 bases, the J end lost 5 bases, and 7 bases lay between the germline ends. DNA for the CDR3: TGTGCCAGCAGCGCCTATACTGAAGCTTTCTTT. Translation: CASSAYTEAFF.

The chain is built from TRBV21-1 and TRBJ1-4. TRBV21-1 is classified as a pseudogene. The CDR3 is 17 residues long. The CDR3 region is CASSKRAGRDCHEKLFF. The CDR3, as DNA: TGTGCCAGCAGCAAAAGGGCGGGTCGGGACTGTCATGAAAAACTGTTTTTT.

The genes are TRBV3-1 (or the pseudogene TRBV3-2) and TRBJ1-6, with D possibly matching TRBD1 (5 bases). In germline, CDR1 is LGHDT, CDR2 YNNKEL (reference sequence). Trimming removed 4 bases from V and 9 bases from J, with 7 bases in between. The CDR3 is 12 amino acids. The CDR3: CASSLTGSPLHF. In nucleotides, the CDR3 is TGTGCCAGCAGCCTAACAGGTTCACCCCTCCACTTT.

The rearrangement links TRBV5-1 to TRBJ2-5; D unresolved. Trimming pared 1 base from V and 5 bases from J, leaving 15 bases between. The CDR3 runs 15 residues. Looked up from germline, CDR1 is SGHRS and CDR2 is YFSETQ. The DNA of the CDR3 is TGCGCCAGCAGCTTGAATCTTGGGTTTGAGGAGACCCAGTACTTC. Translation gives CASSLNLGFEETQYF. Looking up the rest from reference TRBV5-1 and TRBJ2-5 gives the full variable domain: KAGVTQTPRYLIKTRGQQVTLSCSPISGHRSVSWYQQTPGQGLQFLFEYFSETQRNKGNFPGRFSGRQFSNSRSEMNVSTLELGDSALYLCASSLNLGFEETQYFGPGTRLLVL.

This chain connects TRBV7-9 to TRBJ1-1; D gene unclear. The CDR3 loop spans 12 amino acids. V was trimmed by 2 bases and J by 7 bases, leaving 8 bases between them. Germline V gives CDR1 SEHNR, CDR2 FQNEAQ (reference sequence). The DNA for the CDR3 is TGTGCCAGCAGCTTAAGCCGGAATGAAGCTTTCTTT. This codes for CASSLSRNEAFF. Using reference TRBV7-9 and TRBJ1-1 for the parts outside the CDR3, the full variable domain is DTGVSQNPRHKITKRGQNVTFRCDPISEHNRLYWYRQTLGQGPEFLTYFQNEAQLEKSRLLSDRFSAERPKGSFSTLEIQRTEQGDSAMYLCASSLSRNEAFFGQGTRLTVV.

The V call is TRBV2, the J call TRBJ2-5; TRBD2 might be the D (7 bases). Germline V CDR1 and CDR2: SNHLY, FYNNEI. Trimming took off 4 bases at V and 5 bases at J, with 14 bases between the two ends. This CDR3 comprises 14 residues. This CDR3 is CASSVLGGLETQYF. CDR3 DNA sequence: TGTGCCAGCAGTGTCCTGGGGGGGCTGGAGACCCAGTACTTC.

CDR3 nucleotides: TGTGCCACCAGTGTGGCGGGGGGCCGGAGCGGGGAGCTGTTTTTT. The encoded protein is CATSVAGGRSGELFF. The chain combines TRBV24-1 with TRBJ2-2; 8 positions agree with TRBD2. The CDR3 spans 15 residues. V shed 5 bases and J 7 bases; nucleotides not matched to a gene: 8. The germline V gene has CDR1 KGHDR and CDR2 SFDVKD.

The chain couples TRBV11-3 to TRBJ2-1; tentative D call: TRBD2 (6 bases). The CDR3 consists of 14 residues. The V and J ends lost 5 bases and 0 bases respectively, with 8 bases between them. CDR1 is SGHNT, CDR2 YENEEA, per germline. CDR3 sequence reads: CASSPAGSYNEQFF. In DNA form, the CDR3 reads TGTGCCAGCAGCCCAGCGGGCTCCTACAATGAGCAGTTCTTC.

V gene TRBV6-2 or TRBV6-3 combines with J gene TRBJ1-5; D is undetermined. Germline V gives CDR1 MNHEY, CDR2 SVGEGT. V gave up 5 bases and J gave up 4 bases, with 9 bases separating them. The CDR3 sequence is 13 residues long. Written as DNA, the CDR3 is TGTGCCAGCAGTCACGGACGGAATCAGCCCCAGCATTTT. Translated: CASSHGRNQPQHF.

The chain is built from TRBV11-2 and TRBJ1-5; D unclear. There are 14 residues in the CDR3. V was shortened by 4 bases and J by 1 base, with 8 bases between the two germline ends. Germline V gene lookup returns CDR1 SGHAT and CDR2 FQNNGV. The CDR3 here is CASSSGWSNQPQHF. The CDR3 DNA is TGTGCCAGCAGCTCCGGCTGGAGCAATCAGCCCCAGCATTTT.

The sample holds one count of this clone. This CDR3 is also generated by other DNA sequences in the sample. V usage is TRBV7-9 and J usage is TRBJ1-1; possibly TRBD1 for D (6 bases). The CDR3 covers 14 residues. Deletions cut 2 bases from V and 3 bases from J, with 10 bases between. The V gene's germline CDR1 is SEHNR and CDR2 FQNEAQ (reference sequence). The CDR3 DNA is TGTGCCAGCAGCTTACAACAGGGCGACACTGAAGCTTTCTTT. It codes for CASSLQQGDTEAFF.

The chain employs TRBV5-4 and TRBJ2-7; 10 bases map to TRBD2. This CDR3 is built from 15 residues. J lost 2 bases, V lost 2 bases, and 4 bases had no gene match. In germline, CDR1 is SGHNT, CDR2 YYREEE (reference sequence). CDR3 nucleotide sequence: TGTGCCAGCAGCTTTGGACTAGCGGCCCCCTACGAGCAGTACTTC. This sequence encodes CASSFGLAAPYEQYF.

This rearrangement joins TRBV15 to TRBJ1-4; D is perhaps TRBD1 (5 bases). V was pared by 0 bases and J by 6 bases, with 14 bases between. The CDR3 is 16 residues long. Germline-derived CDR1 and CDR2 are LNHNV and YYDKDF (reference sequence). Here the CDR3 reads CATSRERGRVYEKLFF. As DNA, the CDR3 is TGTGCCACCAGCAGAGAGCGGGGCAGGGTCTATGAAAAACTGTTTTTT.

A single count supports this clone. The CDR3 region is CASGDIGYEQYF. The CDR3 DNA is TGCGCCAGCGGGGACATAGGGTACGAGCAGTACTTC. This sequence joins TRBV5-1 and TRBJ2-7; possible D gene TRBD1, 6 bases. CDR1 is SGHRS, CDR2 YFSETQ, per germline. V lost 7 bases to trimming and J lost 4 bases, with 12 bases between them. The CDR3 sequence is 12 residues long.

This clone was detected only once. The J gene is TRBJ1-1, the V gene TRBV5-5; tentative D call: TRBD1 (6 bases). The CDR3 runs to 13 residues. Germline V CDR1 and CDR2: SGHKS, YYEKEE (reference sequence). Trimming left V 1 base short and J 7 bases short, with 11 bases between. CDR3 coding DNA: TGTGCCAGCAGCTTGCACAGGGAGTATGAAGCTTTCTTT. Protein product: CASSLHREYEAFF. The variable domain in full, completed from reference TRBV5-5 and TRBJ1-1, reads DAGVTQSPTHLIKTRGQQVTLRCSPISGHKSVSWYQQVLGQGPQFIFQYYEKEERGRGNFPDRFSARQFPNYSSELNVNALLLGDSALYLCASSLHREYEAFFGQGTRLTVV.

The CDR3 bases are TGTGCCAGCCAGGGACTGAACTCTGGGGCCAACGTCCTGACTTTC. Its translation is CASQGLNSGANVLTF. The chain couples TRBV19 to TRBJ2-6; the D gene is possibly TRBD2 (6 bases). Germline CDR1 and CDR2: LNHDA and SQIVND (reference sequence). The CDR3 length is 15 residues. Trimming removed 9 bases at V and 0 bases at J, with 12 bases between.

The chain is built from TRBV29-1 and TRBJ1-2, with a weak D call TRBD1 (6 bases). V was cut by 7 bases and J by 6 bases, with 18 bases left in between. This CDR3 has 13 residues. CDR1 and CDR2 from the germline V gene are SQVTM and ANQGSEA. CDR3 region: CSGVGWEGDGYTF. The DNA of the CDR3 is TGCAGCGGTGTCGGGTGGGAGGGGGATGGCTACACCTTC.

The genes are TRBV18 and TRBJ1-5; 7 nucleotides align to TRBD1. J was trimmed by 4 bases and V by 1 base; bases with no gene match: 4. The CDR3 runs 15 residues. The V gene's germline CDR1 is KGHSH and CDR2 LQKENI. CDR3 in DNA: TGTGCCAGCTCACCACTAGGGACAGTGAATCAGCCCCAGCATTTT. Its translation: CASSPLGTVNQPQHF.

The V call is TRBV4-1, the J call TRBJ1-6; 8 nucleotides align to TRBD1. Germline-derived CDR1 and CDR2 are MGHRA and YSYEKL. The CDR3 runs 19 residues. Germline trimming cut 0 bases from V and 0 bases from J; bases unmatched to any gene: 7. The CDR3 sequence is CASSQEAGGLISYNSPLHF. In nucleotides, the CDR3 is TGCGCCAGCAGCCAAGAGGCAGGGGGCCTCATCTCCTATAATTCACCCCTCCACTTT.

The chain couples TRBV5-5 to TRBJ2-7; 11 bases agree with TRBD2. CDR1 SGHKS and CDR2 YYEKEE come from the germline V gene (reference sequence). This CDR3 has 16 residues. V was pared by 3 bases and J by 2 bases, with 7 bases of the junction left unmatched. The CDR3 spells CASSWPGTSGTYEQYF. DNA for the CDR3: TGTGCCAGCAGCTGGCCCGGGACTAGCGGCACCTACGAGCAGTACTTC.

The genes are TRBV29-1 and TRBJ1-2; D unresolved. Germline CDR1 reads SQVTM; CDR2 reads ANQGSEA. V dropped 4 bases and J dropped 6 bases, with 9 bases sitting between them. The CDR3 is 11 residues long. DNA of the CDR3: TGCAGCGTTGGAGCGGGCAATGGCTACACCTTC. Its protein is CSVGAGNGYTF.

The chain couples TRBV4-2 to TRBJ2-6; D gene unclear. The CDR3 covers 16 residues. V was pared by 0 bases and J by 1 base, with 7 bases between. Germline V gives CDR1 LGHNA, CDR2 YNFKEQ. CDR3 loop: CASSQDLPSGANVLTF. The DNA for the CDR3 is TGTGCCAGCAGCCAAGATCTCCCATCTGGGGCCAACGTCCTGACTTTC.

The chain couples TRBV18 to TRBJ2-7, with 9 bases fitting TRBD1. Germline assignment: CDR1 KGHSH and CDR2 LQKENI. The CDR3 loop spans 15 amino acids. V dropped 5 bases and J dropped 6; count of bases not matched to a gene: 11. CDR3 sequence reads: CASSAGTGPHSEQYF. CDR3 DNA: TGTGCCAGCTCAGCGGGGACAGGGCCCCACTCCGAGCAGTACTTC.